A selection of T cell receptor beta chains follows, all from one sample in a study of blood T cells in healthy people across ages. TCRdb re-derived calls from the 5' RACE reads in MiXCR, one entry per CDR3 protein. The table includes approximately 960,000 distinct CDR3 sequences, about 28% detected once. The same data also went into a second study, on T cells of mothers and their children.

Sequenced sample: blood. The receptors derive from a woman aged 40 to 50 in good health. Each CDR3 is given with its conserved first and last residue. The D gene is left open where the match is weak. Where a row states a size, it is once, few, many or the class of an expanded clone; other rows omit it.

V,D,size,J,DNA,CDR3
TRBV5-1,-,-,TRBJ2-7,TGCGCCAGCAGCTCGAAGCCAGACGCAACCTACGAGCAGTACTTC,CASSSKPDATYEQYF
TRBV20-1,-,-,TRBJ1-1,TGCAGTGCACCGAAGTGGGGGTCCACTGAAGCTTTCTTT,CSAPKWGSTEAFF
TRBV5-5,-,many,TRBJ2-7,TGTGCCAGCAGCTTGGCCTCTTCCTTCCCCTACGAGCAGTACTTC,CASSLASSFPYEQYF
TRBV19,TRBD2,-,TRBJ2-5,TGTGCCAGTAGTATACGAGCACTAGCGGGGGAGACCCAGTACTTC,CASSIRALAGETQYF
TRBV9,-,many,TRBJ2-7,TGTGCCAGCAGCGTAGACACCTATGGAGACGAGCAGTACTTC,CASSVDTYGDEQYF
TRBV6-1,TRBD1,-,TRBJ2-7,TGTGCCAGCACCTCGACAGGGAACGAGCAGTACTTC,CASTSTGNEQYF
TRBV12-3/TRBV12-4,-,few,TRBJ1-5,TGTGCCGGCAGTTTGGGGGGGATACTCAATCAGCCCCAGCATTTT,CAGSLGGILNQPQHF
TRBV12-3/TRBV12-4,TRBD2,-,TRBJ2-1,TGTGCCAGCAGTCCCGGGGTAGCGGGGAATGAGCAGTTCTTC,CASSPGVAGNEQFF
TRBV5-5,-,-,TRBJ1-1,TGTGCCAGCAGCTTGACGGATAGTGAAGCTTTCTTT,CASSLTDSEAFF
TRBV5-6,-,few,TRBJ2-4,TGTGCCAGCAGCCCCACTACCGGGCCCGGCGGGAACATTCAGTACTTC,CASSPTTGPGGNIQYF
TRBV7-8,-,few,TRBJ2-7,TGTGCCAGCAGCTTAGGACAGGTCGTTTACGAGCAGTACTTC,CASSLGQVVYEQYF
TRBV24-1,-,few,TRBJ2-3,TGTGCCACCAGTGAACCTGGACGGGGGAACACAGATACGCAGTATTTT,CATSEPGRGNTDTQYF
TRBV20-1,-,-,TRBJ1-6,TGCAGTGCCGTAGTATCTCAGGGGCTTGATTCACCCCTCCACTTT,CSAVVSQGLDSPLHF
TRBV9,-,few,TRBJ1-1,TGTGCCAGCAGCGCGAAAGGGGACGCTGAAGCTTTCTTT,CASSAKGDAEAFF
TRBV27,TRBD1,-,TRBJ2-7,TGTGCCAGCAGGCTGACAGGGAGCCGGAGTGAGCAGTACTTC,CASRLTGSRSEQYF
TRBV21-1,-,-,TRBJ1-1,TGTGCCAGCAGGGCCTGGTACACTGAAGCTTTCTTT,CASRAWYTEAFF